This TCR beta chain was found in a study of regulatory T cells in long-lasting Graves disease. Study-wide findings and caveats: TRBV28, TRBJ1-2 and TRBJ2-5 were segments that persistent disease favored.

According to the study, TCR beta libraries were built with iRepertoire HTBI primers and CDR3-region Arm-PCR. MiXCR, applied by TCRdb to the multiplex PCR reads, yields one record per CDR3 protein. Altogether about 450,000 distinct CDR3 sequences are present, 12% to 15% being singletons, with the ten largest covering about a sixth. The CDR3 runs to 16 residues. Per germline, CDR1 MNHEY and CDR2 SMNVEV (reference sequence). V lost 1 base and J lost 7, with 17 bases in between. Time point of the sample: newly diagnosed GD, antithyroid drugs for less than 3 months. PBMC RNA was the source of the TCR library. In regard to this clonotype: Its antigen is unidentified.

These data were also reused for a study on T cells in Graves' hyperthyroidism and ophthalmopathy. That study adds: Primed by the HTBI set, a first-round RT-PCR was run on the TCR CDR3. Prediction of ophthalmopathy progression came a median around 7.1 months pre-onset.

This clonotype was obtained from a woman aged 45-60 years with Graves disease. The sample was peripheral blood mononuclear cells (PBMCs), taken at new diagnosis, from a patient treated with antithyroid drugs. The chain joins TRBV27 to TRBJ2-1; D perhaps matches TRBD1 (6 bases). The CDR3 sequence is CASSLLGQNLINEQFF. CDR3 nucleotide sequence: TGTGCCAGCAGTTTATTAGGACAGAACTTAATAAATGAGCAGTTCTTC.